The next 14 T cell receptor beta chains were all read from a single sample in a study of neurological immune-mediated disorders. TCRdb re-analysed the 5' RACE reads in MiXCR, keeping a single row per CDR3 protein. The data hold 50,000 or so distinct CDR3 sequences, with 16% observed a single time. Source material: PBMCs. Source of these receptors: a man in his sixties in good health.

The chain recombines TRBV29-1 with TRBJ2-2, with TRBD1 matching 12 bases. This CDR3 region has 15 residues. The germline CDR1 and CDR2 sequences are SQVTM and ANQGSEA. J gave up 6 bases and V 4 bases, and 6 bases lay outside the gene matches. CDR3 DNA sequence: TGCAGCGTTGGGGACAGGGGGCGCGGGTCCGGGGAGCTGTTTTTT. Its translation: CSVGDRGRGSGELFF.

V is TRBV10-3 and J is TRBJ2-5, with D uncertain. The CDR3 runs to 15 residues. Trimming shortened V by 3 bases and J by 1 base, and 12 bases separated the two germline ends. CDR1 is ENHRY, CDR2 SYGVKD, per germline. The CDR3 region has the DNA TGTGCCATCAGTGACTCTACGACGGCCCAAGAGACCCAGTACTTC. Translating it yields CAISDSTTAQETQYF.

Many counts were recorded for this clonotype. The chain combines TRBV28 with TRBJ1-6; D is ambiguous. Trimming removed 8 bases at V and 4 bases at J, with 15 bases between. The CDR3 covers 15 residues. Germline loops: CDR1 MDHEN, CDR2 SYDVKM. The CDR3 bases are TGTGCCAGCGCATCGACCGGGGTTTATAATTCACCCCTCCACTTT. Residues: CASASTGVYNSPLHF.

This clonotype showed up many times. The rearrangement uses TRBV20-1 and TRBJ1-2; no definite D call. CDR1 is DFQATT, CDR2 SNEGSKA, per germline (reference sequence). The CDR3 is made up of 14 amino acids. V was trimmed by 3 bases and J by 4 bases, leaving 15 bases between them. The DNA for the CDR3 is TGCAGTGCTAGGGCCTTCCAACAACTCTATGGCTACACCTTC. Its translation is CSARAFQQLYGYTF.

Many counts were recorded for this clonotype. As DNA, the CDR3 is TGTGCCAGCAGCCGAGGCTTCTACAATGAGCAGTTCTTC. This sequence encodes CASSRGFYNEQFF. This chain connects TRBV3-1 to TRBJ2-1, with D unclear. Trimming shortened V by 4 bases and J by 3 bases, and 7 bases separated the two germline ends. CDR1 and CDR2 from the germline V gene are LGHDT and YNNKEL (reference sequence). The CDR3 loop spans 13 amino acids.

The chain uses TRBV6-5 and TRBJ1-4; 8 nucleotides match TRBD1. The length of the CDR3 is 15 residues. V lost 6 bases, J lost 2 bases, and 5 bases stayed unmatched. Germline-derived CDR1 and CDR2 are MNHEY and SVGAGI. CDR3 loop: CASSTRTGTNEKLFF. In DNA form, the CDR3 reads TGTGCCAGCAGCACTCGGACAGGGACTAATGAAAAACTGTTTTTT.

This clonotype occurred many times. This sequence joins TRBV5-1 and TRBJ2-1; TRBD2 aligns across 7 bases. Germline V gives CDR1 SGHRS, CDR2 YFSETQ. The CDR3 sequence is 15 residues long. The J segment lost 8 bases and the V segment lost 7 bases, leaving 15 bases of the junction unmatched. The CDR3 DNA sequence: TGCGCCAGCGCTGGACGAGGGAGGGCCGTTGATGAGCAGTTCTTC. The encoded protein is CASAGRGRAVDEQFF.

This clonotype was recorded at least ten times. The chain employs TRBV18 and TRBJ1-1; D uncertain. The CDR3 is 14 residues long. The V end lost 0 bases, the J end lost 1 base, and 6 bases lay between the germline ends. Germline V gene sequence: CDR1 KGHSH, CDR2 LQKENI. CDR3 DNA: TGTGCCAGCTCACCACCTGGTGGGAACACTGAAGCTTTCTTT. As protein: CASSPPGGNTEAFF.

This clonotype was counted many times. The chain uses TRBV12-3 or TRBV12-4 and TRBJ2-7; 11 nucleotides match TRBD1. The CDR3 sequence is 15 residues long. V lost 4 bases, J lost 4 bases, and 6 bases stayed unmatched. The CDR3 nucleotides read TGTGCCAGCAGTTGGGGGACAGGGGGGTCGTACGAGCAGTACTTC. Translation: CASSWGTGGSYEQYF.

This clonotype was found many times. V and J are TRBV20-1 and TRBJ2-4; 10 bases match TRBD2. The junction had 11 bases not matched to a gene; V was cut back by 5 bases and J by 7 bases. Germline loops: CDR1 DFQATT, CDR2 SNEGSKA (reference sequence). The CDR3 consists of 15 residues. This CDR3 reads CSAPTSGFKVNIQYF. In nucleotides, the CDR3 is TGCAGTGCTCCGACTAGCGGGTTCAAGGTGAACATTCAGTACTTC.

This clonotype was counted ten times or more. V gene TRBV28 combines with J gene TRBJ2-3, with 11 bases fitting TRBD2. The CDR3 runs to 16 residues. Germline V CDR1 and CDR2: MDHEN, SYDVKM. V dropped 10 bases and J dropped 4; count of bases not matched to a gene: 13. CDR3 region: CATSGTSGFAADTQYF. As DNA, the CDR3 is TGTGCCACCTCCGGGACTAGCGGTTTTGCGGCAGATACGCAGTATTTT.

In the case of this clonotype: The germline gene is not matched at one end of the junction; a read error may be the cause. The chain employs TRBV9 and TRBJ1-3; a weak D match, TRBD1 (6 bases). In germline, CDR1 is SGDLS, CDR2 YYNGEE. This CDR3 contains 12 residues. The CDR3 DNA reads as TGTACCAGCAGCGCGTCCGGGGACACAATATATTTT. Residues: CTSSASGDTIYF.

This clonotype was seen repeatedly, ten times or more. The V call is TRBV20-1, the J call TRBJ2-1; tentatively, D is TRBD2 (6 bases). The germline V and J ends were trimmed by 6 bases and 1 base, with 13 bases remaining between them. CDR3 size: 14 residues. Germline V gene lookup returns CDR1 DFQATT and CDR2 SNEGSKA (reference sequence). The CDR3: CSALRSGSYNEQFF. The CDR3 nucleotides read TGCAGTGCCCTTAGGAGCGGGTCCTACAATGAGCAGTTCTTC.

This clonotype was seen once. The V and J genes are TRBV5-1 and TRBJ2-1; a weak D match, TRBD2 (5 bases). The germline V gene encodes CDR1 SGHRS and CDR2 YFSETQ. The V end was cut by 6 bases, the J end by 13 bases, with 20 bases between. This CDR3 has 13 amino acids. CDR3 in amino acids: CASTQLESGDQFF. CDR3 bases: TGCGCCAGCACCCAACTAGAATCCGGCGACCAGTTCTTC.